This TCR beta chain came from a study of shared clonotypes between healthy human individuals. This CDR3 is 17 amino acids long. Unmatched junction bases numbered 11, after V lost 3 bases and J lost 9 bases. Germline V gene sequence: CDR1 LGHNT, CDR2 FRNRAP. This clone was seen only once. Assay: immunoSEQ multiplex PCR; the TCRdb copy retains only in-frame clones and omits some. The sample has approximately 1,500,000 clones, 95% to 99% seen once; the top ten hold about 0.4%. The rearrangement uses TRBV12-5 and TRBJ2-1; 13 nucleotides match TRBD2. Sample: naive CD4+ T cells sorted from blood. The subset here: CD45RA+ positively selected. This TCR was sampled from a man under 40 in good health. CDR3 sequence: CASGLGTSGDTRGEQFF. The CDR3 coding sequence is TGTGCTAGTGGTTTAGGGACTAGCGGGGATACAAGGGGTGAGCAGTTCTTC.